Below, 17 T cell receptor beta chains from the same sample are listed, as sequenced in a study of T-cell memory formation after mild COVID-19. TCRdb independently ran MiXCR on the 5' RACE reads; one entry per CDR3 protein. Found here are hundreds of thousands of distinct CDR3 sequences, 15% to 20% of them singletons; the top ten hold roughly 7.7%. The sample comprised PBMCs or a T cell subset sorted from them (not recorded which). The receptors stem from an adult woman who had mild COVID-19 (a few samples of this study predate the infection). Cell type and time point are not known.

V and J are TRBV29-1 and TRBJ1-2; no reliable D call. Trimming removed 7 bases at V and 0 bases at J, with 15 bases between. This CDR3 comprises 14 residues. Germline V lookup: CDR1 SQVTM, CDR2 ANQGSEA. CDR3 in amino acids: CSALDGPANYGYTF. Written as DNA, the CDR3 is TGCAGCGCCCTCGACGGACCAGCTAACTATGGCTACACCTTC. Variable domain in full (rest from reference TRBV29-1 and TRBJ1-2): SAVISQKPSRDICQRGTSLTIQCQVDSQVTMMFWYRQQPGQSLTLIATANQGSEATYESGFVIDKFPISRPNLTFSTLTVSNMSPEDSSIYLCSALDGPANYGYTFGSGTRLTVV.

The chain joins TRBV29-1 to TRBJ2-3; TRBD2 might be the D (6 bases). CDR1 is SQVTM and CDR2 is ANQGSEA in the germline V gene. This CDR3 comprises 13 residues. Trimming removed 6 bases from V and 5 bases from J, with 15 bases in between. This CDR3 reads CSVRGLLRDTQYF. CDR3 in DNA: TGCAGCGTCCGTGGACTACTCCGAGATACGCAGTATTTT.

This chain joins TRBV5-5 and TRBJ1-2; D is uncertain. Deletions cut 0 bases from V and 4 bases from J, with 7 bases between. Germline CDR1 SGHKS, CDR2 YYEKEE (reference sequence). The CDR3 is made up of 13 amino acids. As DNA, the CDR3 is TGTGCCAGCAGCTTGGCGCAATCCTATGGCTACACCTTC. This sequence encodes CASSLAQSYGYTF.

This clonotype was counted a few times. The genes are TRBV7-9 and TRBJ2-1; TRBD1 or TRBD2 may be the D gene (5 bases each). Germline CDR1 reads SEHNR; CDR2 reads FQNEAQ (reference sequence). The CDR3 length is 14 residues. Trimming pared 1 base from V and 5 bases from J, leaving 9 bases between. CDR3 nucleotide sequence: TGTGCCAGCAGCTTAGTCGTGGGGGACAATGAGCAGTTCTTC. It specifies CASSLVVGDNEQFF.

This clonotype was detected many times. This sequence joins TRBV28 and TRBJ2-2; unclear D gene. Looked up from germline, CDR1 is MDHEN and CDR2 is SYDVKM. Trimming cost V 6 bases and J 9 bases, with 11 bases left between them. This CDR3 is 12 amino acids long. CDR3 in DNA: TGTGCCAGCAGCCTCGTTCCCCGGGAGCTGTTTTTT. Translating gives CASSLVPRELFF.

There are many counts of this clonotype. The chain carries TRBV7-9 and TRBJ2-3; 7 bases agree with TRBD2. V lost 7 bases and J lost 4; bases outside the gene matches: 5. Germline CDR1 SEHNR, CDR2 FQNEAQ (reference sequence). CDR3 size: 13 residues. In nucleotides, the CDR3 is TGTGCCAGCACCGTTAGCGGGCCAGATACGCAGTATTTT. It is translated as CASTVSGPDTQYF. Based on the CDR3 plus reference TRBV7-9 and TRBJ2-3, the full variable domain is DTGVSQNPRHKITKRGQNVTFRCDPISEHNRLYWYRQTLGQGPEFLTYFQNEAQLEKSRLLSDRFSAERPKGSFSTLEIQRTEQGDSAMYLCASTVSGPDTQYFGPGTRLTVL.

The CDR3 nucleotides are TGTGCCAGCAGCAAACAGGGGGCTGGGTACGAGCAGTACTTC. This sequence encodes CASSKQGAGYEQYF. The V call is TRBV2, the J call TRBJ2-7; TRBD1 aligns across 9 bases. This CDR3 is built from 14 residues. J was trimmed by 4 bases and V by 6 bases; bases with no gene match: 7. Germline V lookup: CDR1 SNHLY, CDR2 FYNNEI.

The sample holds many counts of this clonotype. The CDR3 loop reads CASSFLAEETQYF. CDR3 sequence (DNA): TGTGCCAGCAGCTTTCTAGCGGAAGAGACCCAGTACTTC. The rearrangement links TRBV11-2 to TRBJ2-5, with TRBD2 identical over 7 bases. CDR3 length: 13 amino acids. CDR1 and CDR2 (germline): SGHAT, FQNNGV. The trim removed 3 bases at V and 3 bases at J, leaving 1 base unmatched.

The rearrangement links TRBV7-3 to TRBJ2-1; 9 nucleotides agree with TRBD2. The length of the CDR3 is 15 residues. Germline trimming cut 1 base from V and 10 bases from J; bases unmatched to any gene: 8. Germline V lookup: CDR1 SGHTA, CDR2 FQGTGA. The CDR3 nucleotides are TGTGCCAGCAGCTTAATGGCTAGCGGGAAACGGGAGCAGTTCTTC. This encodes CASSLMASGKREQFF. The complete variable domain, with remaining parts taken from reference TRBV7-3 and TRBJ2-1, reads GAGVSQTPSNKVTEKGKYVELRCDPISGHTALYWYRQSLGQGPEFLIYFQGTGAADDSGLPNDRFFAVRPEGSVSTLKIQRTERGDSAVYLCASSLMASGKREQFFGPGTRLTVL.

This clonotype was seen a few times. Written as DNA, the CDR3 is TGTGCCAGCAGCCAAGTTTCTGGTGGGAGCACAGATACGCAGTATTTT. This translates into CASSQVSGGSTDTQYF. This chain links TRBV14 with TRBJ2-3; D gene unclear. Trimming took off 1 base at V and 0 bases at J, with 11 bases between the two ends. Germline lookup yields CDR1 SGHDN and CDR2 FVKESK. The length of the CDR3 is 16 residues.

The V call is TRBV3-1, the J call TRBJ1-2, with D unclear. CDR3 length: 17 amino acids. Trimming cost V 1 base and J 2 bases, with 17 bases left between them. Looked up from germline, CDR1 is LGHDT and CDR2 is YNNKEL (reference sequence). Here the CDR3 reads CASSQGSSQTVNYGYTF. DNA of the CDR3: TGTGCCAGCAGCCAAGGTAGTTCCCAAACAGTCAACTATGGCTACACCTTC.

This chain links TRBV9 with TRBJ1-5; the D gene is possibly TRBD1 (5 bases). Germline CDR1 SGDLS, CDR2 YYNGEE. V lost 4 bases and J 2 bases, leaving 13 bases between the germline ends. This CDR3 contains 15 residues. The CDR3 protein is CASSPRDGGNQPQHF. The CDR3 region has the DNA TGTGCCAGCAGCCCGCGGGACGGCGGCAATCAGCCCCAGCATTTT.

The chain uses TRBV5-4 and TRBJ1-2, with D unresolved. V dropped 0 bases and J dropped 7 bases, with 10 bases sitting between them. Germline V gene lookup returns CDR1 SGHNT and CDR2 YYREEE (reference sequence). There are 13 residues in the CDR3. CDR3 bases: TGTGCCAGCAGCTTGGTGGCAGCAGGTGGCTACACCTTC. Translation gives CASSLVAAGGYTF.

This clonotype has a handful of counts. The rearrangement uses TRBV12-3 or TRBV12-4 and TRBJ2-5, with D possibly being TRBD2 (5 bases). This CDR3 is built from 14 residues. V shed 6 bases and J shed 5 bases, with 16 bases lying between them. CDR3 sequence (DNA): TGTGCCAGCAGCCCCTTCCGGGGAGTGGAGACCCAGTACTTC. Translating it yields CASSPFRGVETQYF.

This clonotype was seen a handful of times. The chain couples TRBV5-6 to TRBJ1-5; TRBD1 is a possible D gene (6 bases). Germline V lookup: CDR1 SGHDT, CDR2 YYEEEE. V was clipped by 3 bases and J by 0 bases, with 16 bases between them. This CDR3 region has 17 residues. The CDR3 spells CASSYQMGHHSNQPQHF. CDR3 DNA sequence: TGTGCCAGCAGCTACCAAATGGGACACCATAGCAATCAGCCCCAGCATTTT.

This sequence joins TRBV24-1 and TRBJ2-7; D not resolved. Germline loops: CDR1 KGHDR, CDR2 SFDVKD. The CDR3 has 11 amino acids. V dropped 7 bases and J dropped 10 bases, with 13 bases sitting between them. CDR3 nucleotides: TGTGCCACCAGAGCTGGCCTCAAACAGTACTTC. As protein: CATRAGLKQYF.

Only a few counts were recorded for this clonotype. The chain couples TRBV12-3 or TRBV12-4 to TRBJ1-4; 10 bases are shared with TRBD1. The V gene end was trimmed by 1 base and the J gene end by 10 bases; junction bases not matched to a gene: 15. The CDR3 loop spans 18 amino acids. DNA for the CDR3: TGTGCCAGCAGTTTAGAAATCGGGCCCGGGACAGGGGTCGGAAAACTGTTTTTT. Translating it yields CASSLEIGPGTGVGKLFF.